This TCR beta chain was profiled in a study of CD8 T cells in ankylosing spondylitis. CDR1 SGHAT and CDR2 FQDESV come from the germline V gene (reference sequence). CDR3 length: 16 residues. With V trimmed by 5 bases and J by 1 base, 8 bases remained unmatched. This clonotype showed up just a few times. Its antigen is currently unknown. Preparation of TCR beta libraries was done by quantitative 5'-RACE with molecular barcodes. TCRdb re-called the 5' RACE reads through MiXCR, storing one row per CDR3 protein. Of fewer than 550,000 distinct CDR3 sequences listed, about 5.7% were seen once; the top ten hold around 3.6%. Study results and limitations: What appeared characteristic of ankylosing spondylitis blood was a TCR beta motif of eight or nine highly homologous variants.

This chain joins TRBV11-1 and TRBJ2-5, with 9 positions matching TRBD2. This receptor was taken from a male donor with ankylosing spondylitis. The sequenced sample consisted of blood, either unsorted or a sorted T cell fraction (not recorded which). The CDR3 spells CASSVSTSGSQETQYF. The CDR3 DNA reads TGTGCCAGCAGCGTTTCGACTAGCGGATCCCAAGAGACCCAGTACTTC.